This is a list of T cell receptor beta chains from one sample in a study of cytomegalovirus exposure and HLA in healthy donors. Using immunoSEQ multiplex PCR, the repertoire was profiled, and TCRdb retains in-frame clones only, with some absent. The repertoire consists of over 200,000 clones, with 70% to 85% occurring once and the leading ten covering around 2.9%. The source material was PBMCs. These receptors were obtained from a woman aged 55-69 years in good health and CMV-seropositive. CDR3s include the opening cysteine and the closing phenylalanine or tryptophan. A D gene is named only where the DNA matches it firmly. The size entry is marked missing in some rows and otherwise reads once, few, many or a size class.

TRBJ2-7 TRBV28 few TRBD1 CASSTTGTGFSEQYF TGTGCCAGCAGTACAACCGGGACAGGGTTCAGCGAGCAGTACTTC
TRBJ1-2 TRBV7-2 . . CASSLVARTNYGYTF TGTGCCAGCAGCTTAGTGGCCAGGACTAACTATGGCTACACCTTC
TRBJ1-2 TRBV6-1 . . CASSETGGGYTF TGTGCCAGCAGTGAGACAGGTGGGGGCTACACCTTC
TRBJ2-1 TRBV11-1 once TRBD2 CASSLGTSGRAKEQFF TGTGCCAGCAGCCTAGGGACTAGCGGGAGGGCGAAGGAGCAGTTCTTC
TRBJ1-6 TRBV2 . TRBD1 CASGDRSSPLHF TGTGCCAGCGGGGACAGGAGTTCACCCCTCCACTTT
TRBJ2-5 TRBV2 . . CASRADRETQYF TGTGCCAGCAGGGCTGACAGAGAGACCCAGTACTTC
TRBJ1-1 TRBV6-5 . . CASIGSGNTEAFF TGTGCCAGCATAGGCTCGGGGAACACTGAAGCTTTCTTT
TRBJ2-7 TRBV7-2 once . CASSYLWGEYEQYF TGTGCCAGCAGCTACCTGTGGGGGGAATACGAGCAGTACTTC
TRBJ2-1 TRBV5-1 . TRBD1 CASSFYTGGNEQFF TGCGCCAGCAGCTTTTACACAGGGGGGAATGAGCAGTTCTTC
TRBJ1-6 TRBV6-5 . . CASSSTGQIYNSPLHF TGTGCCAGCAGTTCAACGGGACAAATTTATAATTCACCCCTCCACTTT
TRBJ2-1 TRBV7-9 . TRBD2 CASSFETAGLSYNEQFF TGTGCCAGCAGCTTTGAAACAGCGGGGTTATCCTACAATGAGCAGTTCTTC
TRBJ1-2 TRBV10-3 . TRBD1 CAISDRGLYGFTF TGTGCCATCAGTGATAGGGGGCTCTATGGCTTCACCTTC
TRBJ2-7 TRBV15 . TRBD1 CATSRAFGTGDYEQYF TGTGCCACCAGCAGAGCATTTGGGACAGGGGACTACGAGCAGTACTTC
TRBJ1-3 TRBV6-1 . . CASSRGDGSGNTIYF TGTGCCAGCAGCCGGGGGGACGGTTCTGGAAACACCATATATTTT
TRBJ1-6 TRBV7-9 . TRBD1 CASSLTGESPLHF TGTGCCAGCAGCTTAACAGGGGAATCACCCCTCCACTTT
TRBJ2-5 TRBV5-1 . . CASSLFLSGGETQYF TGCGCCAGCAGCTTGTTTCTCAGCGGTGGGGAGACCCAGTACTTC
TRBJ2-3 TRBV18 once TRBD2 CARSRLAGWYTQYF TGTGCCCGCTCACGACTAGCGGGATGGTATACGCAGTATTTT